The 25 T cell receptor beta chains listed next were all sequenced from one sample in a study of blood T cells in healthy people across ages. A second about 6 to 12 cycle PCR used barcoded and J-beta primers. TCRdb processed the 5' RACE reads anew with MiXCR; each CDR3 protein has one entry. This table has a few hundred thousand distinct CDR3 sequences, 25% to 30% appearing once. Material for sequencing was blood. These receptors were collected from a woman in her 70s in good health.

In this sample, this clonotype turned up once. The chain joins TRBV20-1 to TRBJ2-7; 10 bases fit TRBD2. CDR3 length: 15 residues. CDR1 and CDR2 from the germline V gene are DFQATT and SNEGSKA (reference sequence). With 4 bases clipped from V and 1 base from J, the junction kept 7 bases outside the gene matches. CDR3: CSAKVLAGDSYEQYF. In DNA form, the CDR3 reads TGCAGTGCTAAGGTCCTAGCGGGGGATTCCTACGAGCAGTACTTC.

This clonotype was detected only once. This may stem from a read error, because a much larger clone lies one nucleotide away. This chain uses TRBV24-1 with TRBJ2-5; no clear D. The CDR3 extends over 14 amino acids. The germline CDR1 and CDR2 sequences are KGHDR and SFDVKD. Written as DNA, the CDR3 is TGTGCCACCAGTGATCACACAACTAAAGAGATCCAGTACTTC. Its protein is CATSDHTTKEIQYF.

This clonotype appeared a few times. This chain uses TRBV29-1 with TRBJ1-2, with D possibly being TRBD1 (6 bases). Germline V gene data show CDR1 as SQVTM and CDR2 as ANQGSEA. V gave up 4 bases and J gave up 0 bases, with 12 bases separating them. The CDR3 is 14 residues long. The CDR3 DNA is TGCAGCGTTGCGCGCCAGGGGCCTAACTATGGCTACACCTTC. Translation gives CSVARQGPNYGYTF.

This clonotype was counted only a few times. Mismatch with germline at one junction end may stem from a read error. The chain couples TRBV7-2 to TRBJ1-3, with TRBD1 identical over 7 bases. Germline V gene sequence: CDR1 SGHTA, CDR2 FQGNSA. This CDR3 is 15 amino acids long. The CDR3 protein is CASSLMGQPGNTVYF. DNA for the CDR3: TGTGCCAGCAGCTTAATGGGACAGCCTGGAAACACCGTATATTTT.

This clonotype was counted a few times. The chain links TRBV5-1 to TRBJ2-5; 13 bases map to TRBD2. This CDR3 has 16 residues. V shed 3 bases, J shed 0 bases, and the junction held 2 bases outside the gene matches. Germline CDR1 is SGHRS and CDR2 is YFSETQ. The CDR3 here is CASSYGTSGNQETQYF. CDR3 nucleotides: TGCGCCAGCAGCTACGGGACTAGCGGGAACCAAGAGACCCAGTACTTC.

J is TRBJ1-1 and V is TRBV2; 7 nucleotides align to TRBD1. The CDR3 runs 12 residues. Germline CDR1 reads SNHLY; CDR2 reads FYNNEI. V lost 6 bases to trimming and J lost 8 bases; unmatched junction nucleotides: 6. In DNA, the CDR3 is TGTGCCAGCAGGGAAAGGGGGCTAGAAGCTTTCTTT. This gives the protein CASRERGLEAFF.

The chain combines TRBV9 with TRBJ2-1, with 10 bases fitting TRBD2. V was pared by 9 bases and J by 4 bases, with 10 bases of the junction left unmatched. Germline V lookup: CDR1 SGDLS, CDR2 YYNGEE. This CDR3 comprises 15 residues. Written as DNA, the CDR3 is TGTGCCACCTCTAGCGGGGGTCACGTTTACAATGAGCAGTTCTTC. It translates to CATSSGGHVYNEQFF.

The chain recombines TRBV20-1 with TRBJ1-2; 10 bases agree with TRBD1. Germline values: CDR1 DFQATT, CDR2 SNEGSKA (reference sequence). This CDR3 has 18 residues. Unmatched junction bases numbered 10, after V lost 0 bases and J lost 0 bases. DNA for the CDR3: TGCAGTGCTAGAGACGTCCGGGACAGGGGTCGATCTAACTATGGCTACACCTTC. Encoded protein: CSARDVRDRGRSNYGYTF.

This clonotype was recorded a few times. CDR3 sequence: CASTPGGQLNTEAFF. The CDR3 nucleotides are TGTGCCAGCACCCCCGGGGGACAGCTGAACACTGAAGCTTTCTTT. The chain uses TRBV5-6 and TRBJ1-1, with 7 nucleotides matching TRBD1. V lost 6 bases, J lost 0 bases, and 8 bases stayed unmatched. Germline lookup yields CDR1 SGHDT and CDR2 YYEEEE. The CDR3 length is 15 residues.

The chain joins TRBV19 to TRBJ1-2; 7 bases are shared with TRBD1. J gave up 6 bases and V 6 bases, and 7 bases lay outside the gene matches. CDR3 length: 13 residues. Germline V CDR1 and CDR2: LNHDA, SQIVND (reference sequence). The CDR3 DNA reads TGTGCCAGTAGCCGACAGGGTTTAGATGGCTACACCTTC. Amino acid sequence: CASSRQGLDGYTF.

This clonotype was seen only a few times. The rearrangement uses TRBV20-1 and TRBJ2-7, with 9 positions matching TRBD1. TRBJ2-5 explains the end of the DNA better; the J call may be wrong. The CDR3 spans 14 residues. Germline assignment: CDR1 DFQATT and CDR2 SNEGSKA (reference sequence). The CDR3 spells CSANYRGQAETQYF. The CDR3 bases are TGCAGTGCTAATTACAGGGGGCAGGCAGAGACCCAGTACTTC.

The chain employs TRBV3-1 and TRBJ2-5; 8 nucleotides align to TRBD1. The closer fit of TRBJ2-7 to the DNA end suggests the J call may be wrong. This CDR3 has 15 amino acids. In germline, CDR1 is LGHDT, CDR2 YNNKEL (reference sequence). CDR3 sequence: CASSQVGQGLREQYF. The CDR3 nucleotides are TGTGCCAGCAGCCAAGTCGGACAGGGATTACGCGAGCAGTACTTC.

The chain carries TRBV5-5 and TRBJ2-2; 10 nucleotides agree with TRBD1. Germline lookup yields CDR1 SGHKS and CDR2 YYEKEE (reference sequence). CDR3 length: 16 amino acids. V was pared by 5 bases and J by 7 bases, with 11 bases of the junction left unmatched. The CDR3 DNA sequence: TGTGCCAGCAGATCGATGACAGGGGGCTTTGACGGGGAGCTGTTTTTT. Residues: CASRSMTGGFDGELFF.

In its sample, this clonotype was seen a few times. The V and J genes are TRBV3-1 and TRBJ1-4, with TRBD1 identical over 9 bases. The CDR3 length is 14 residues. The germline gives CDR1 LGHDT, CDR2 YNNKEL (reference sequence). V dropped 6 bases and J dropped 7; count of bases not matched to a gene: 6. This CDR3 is CASRRQGEGEKLFF. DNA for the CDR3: TGTGCCAGCAGACGACAGGGGGAGGGTGAAAAACTGTTTTTT.

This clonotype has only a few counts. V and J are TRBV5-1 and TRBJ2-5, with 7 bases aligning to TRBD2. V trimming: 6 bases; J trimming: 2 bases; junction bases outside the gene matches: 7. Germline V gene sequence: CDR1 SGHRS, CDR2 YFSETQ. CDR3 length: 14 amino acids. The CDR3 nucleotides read TGCGCCAGCACTCGGGGGGATCGACAAGAGACCCAGTACTTC. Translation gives CASTRGDRQETQYF.

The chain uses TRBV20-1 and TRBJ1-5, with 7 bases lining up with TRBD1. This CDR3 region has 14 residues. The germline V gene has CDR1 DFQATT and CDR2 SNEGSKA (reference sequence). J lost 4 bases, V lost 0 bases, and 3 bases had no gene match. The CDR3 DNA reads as TGCAGTGCTAGAGATGGGACAGCAAATCAGCCCCAGCATTTT. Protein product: CSARDGTANQPQHF.

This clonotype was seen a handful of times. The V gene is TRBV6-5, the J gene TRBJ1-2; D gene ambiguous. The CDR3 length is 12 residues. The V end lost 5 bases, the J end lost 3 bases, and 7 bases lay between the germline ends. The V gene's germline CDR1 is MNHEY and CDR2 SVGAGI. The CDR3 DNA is TGTGCCAGCAGTAACGGGTACTATGGCTACACCTTC. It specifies CASSNGYYGYTF.

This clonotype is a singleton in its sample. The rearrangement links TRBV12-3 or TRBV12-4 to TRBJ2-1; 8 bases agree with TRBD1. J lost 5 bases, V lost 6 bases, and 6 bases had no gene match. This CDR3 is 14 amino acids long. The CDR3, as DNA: TGTGCCAGCAGAAGGACAGGGTATGACAATGAGCAGTTCTTC. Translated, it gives CASRRTGYDNEQFF.

The CDR3 region is CASSRGAGYPPYEQYF. The CDR3 DNA is TGCGCCAGCAGCCGAGGAGCAGGGTACCCCCCCTACGAGCAGTACTTC. The chain carries TRBV4-3 and TRBJ2-5, with D possibly TRBD1 on 5 matching bases. Judging by the DNA end, TRBJ2-7 fits better; the J call may be wrong. In germline, CDR1 is LGHNA, CDR2 YSLEER. The CDR3 sequence is 16 residues long.

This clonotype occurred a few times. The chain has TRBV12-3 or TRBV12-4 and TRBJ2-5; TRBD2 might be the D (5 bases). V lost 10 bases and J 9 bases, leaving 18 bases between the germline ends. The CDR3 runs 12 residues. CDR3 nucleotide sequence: TGTGCCACCATGGACGTCGGGGAGTCCCAGTACTTC. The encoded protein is CATMDVGESQYF.

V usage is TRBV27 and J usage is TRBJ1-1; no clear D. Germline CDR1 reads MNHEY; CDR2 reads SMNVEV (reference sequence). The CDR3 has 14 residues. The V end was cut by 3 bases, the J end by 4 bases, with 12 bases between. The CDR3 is CASSFFPLVTEAFF. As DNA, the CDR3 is TGTGCCAGCAGTTTCTTCCCCCTCGTCACTGAAGCTTTCTTT.

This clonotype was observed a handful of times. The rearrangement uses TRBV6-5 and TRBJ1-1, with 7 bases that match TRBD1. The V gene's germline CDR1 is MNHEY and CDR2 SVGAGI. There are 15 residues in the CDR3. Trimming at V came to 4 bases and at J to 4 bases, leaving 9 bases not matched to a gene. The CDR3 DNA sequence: TGTGCCAGCAGTTCGTGGTACAGGGGAGGCACTGAAGCTTTCTTT. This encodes CASSSWYRGGTEAFF.

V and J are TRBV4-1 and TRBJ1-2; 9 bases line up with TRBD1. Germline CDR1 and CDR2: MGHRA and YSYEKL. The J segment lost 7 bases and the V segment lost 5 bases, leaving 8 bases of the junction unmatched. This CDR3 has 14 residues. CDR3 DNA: TGCGCCAGCAGCTCTGACAGGGGGATACTTGGCTACACCTTC. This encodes CASSSDRGILGYTF.

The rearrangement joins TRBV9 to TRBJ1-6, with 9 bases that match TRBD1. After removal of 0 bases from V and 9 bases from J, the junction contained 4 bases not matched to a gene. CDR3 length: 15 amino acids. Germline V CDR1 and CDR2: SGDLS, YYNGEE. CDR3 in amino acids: CASSVVDRGFSPLHF. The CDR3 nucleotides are TGTGCCAGCAGCGTAGTTGACAGGGGGTTTTCACCCCTCCACTTT. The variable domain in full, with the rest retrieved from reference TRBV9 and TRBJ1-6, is DSGVTQTPKHLITATGQRVTLRCSPRSGDLSVYWYQQSLDQGLQFLIQYYNGEERAKGNILERFSAQQFPDLHSELNLSSLELGDSALYFCASSVVDRGFSPLHFGNGTRLTVT.

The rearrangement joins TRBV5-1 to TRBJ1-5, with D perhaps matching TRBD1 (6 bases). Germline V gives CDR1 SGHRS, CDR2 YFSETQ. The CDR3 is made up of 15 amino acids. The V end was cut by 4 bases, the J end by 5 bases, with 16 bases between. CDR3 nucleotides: TGCGCCAGCAGCCCTTTGCCAGGGGAGGATCAGCCCCAGCATTTT. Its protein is CASSPLPGEDQPQHF.